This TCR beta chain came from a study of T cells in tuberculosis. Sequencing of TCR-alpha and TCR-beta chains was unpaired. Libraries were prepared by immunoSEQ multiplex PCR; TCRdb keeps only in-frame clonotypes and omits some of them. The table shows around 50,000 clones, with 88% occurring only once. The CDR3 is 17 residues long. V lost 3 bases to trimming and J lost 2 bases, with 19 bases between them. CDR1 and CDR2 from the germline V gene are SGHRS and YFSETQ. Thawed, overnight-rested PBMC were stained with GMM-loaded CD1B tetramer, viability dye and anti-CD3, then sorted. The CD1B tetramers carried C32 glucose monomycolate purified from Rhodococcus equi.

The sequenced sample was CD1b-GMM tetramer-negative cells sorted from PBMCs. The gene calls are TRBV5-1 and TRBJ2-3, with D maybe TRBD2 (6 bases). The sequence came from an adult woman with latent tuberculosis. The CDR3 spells CASSSFAGPSDTDTQYF. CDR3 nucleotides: TGCGCCAGCAGCTCCTTCGCGGGACCCAGTGACACAGATACGCAGTATTTT.